The 29 T cell receptor beta chains below were found in one sample sequenced in a study of T cells after posttransplantation cyclophosphamide. Control samples came 1 year after myeloablative marrow transplants with methotrexate plus calcineurin inhibitor. Libraries were prepared by immunoSEQ multiplex PCR; TCRdb keeps only in-frame clonotypes and omits some of them. Among some 16,000 clones, approximately 81% were seen once, and the ten largest hold roughly 28%. This specimen consisted of PBMCs, obtained after allogeneic stem cell transplant with calcineurin inhibitor and methotrexate. These TCRs come from a female patient aged 18-30 years who received an allogeneic stem cell transplant from an unrelated donor, was CMV-positive, and had acute and chronic GVHD. Some T cells may have come from the graft donor.

The J gene is TRBJ2-5, the V gene TRBV7-9; D perhaps matches TRBD2 (5 bases). Per the germline V gene, CDR1 is SEHNR and CDR2 is FQNEAQ (reference sequence). Trimming left V 6 bases short and J 5 bases short, with 19 bases between. The CDR3 is made up of 15 amino acids. The CDR3 DNA is TGTGCCAGCAGGCAAATGACTAACCGAGTGGAGACCCAGTACTTC. Its translation is CASRQMTNRVETQYF.

The chain combines TRBV4-1 with TRBJ1-5; 8 bases line up with TRBD1. In germline, CDR1 is MGHRA, CDR2 YSYEKL. The CDR3 totals 18 residues. Trimming at V came to 3 bases and at J to 2 bases, leaving 12 bases not matched to a gene. The CDR3 sequence: CASSHIRQGRVGNQPQHF. In DNA form, the CDR3 reads TGCGCCAGCAGCCACATCAGACAGGGGCGGGTAGGCAATCAGCCCCAGCATTTT.

Only one count was recorded for this clone. This chain links TRBV4-1 with TRBJ1-1; a possible D gene is TRBD1 (5 bases). Between the trimmed V and J ends, which lost 0 bases and 4 bases, there was a span of 12 bases. The CDR3 runs to 15 residues. Per the germline V gene, CDR1 is MGHRA and CDR2 is YSYEKL. CDR3 bases: TGCGCCAGCAGCCAAGATCGGGGGGAGGGCACTGAAGCTTTCTTT. This sequence encodes CASSQDRGEGTEAFF.

The chain links TRBV27 to TRBJ2-1, with TRBD2 identical over 7 bases. Germline assignment: CDR1 MNHEY and CDR2 SMNVEV (reference sequence). V gave up 5 bases and J gave up 6 bases; unmatched junction bases: 7. This CDR3 has 14 amino acids. CDR3 DNA: TGTGCCAGCAGTCACGGACTAGAGTGCAATGAGCAGTTCTTC. Translated, it gives CASSHGLECNEQFF.

The chain has TRBV6-5 and TRBJ2-2, with 8 bases that match TRBD2. CDR1 and CDR2 from the germline V gene are MNHEY and SVGAGI. Germline trimming cut 2 bases from V and 1 base from J; bases unmatched to any gene: 0. The CDR3 consists of 15 residues. This chain's CDR3 is CASSYTSGNTGELFF. The DNA of the CDR3 is TGTGCCAGCAGTTACACTAGCGGGAACACCGGGGAGCTGTTTTTT.

The rearrangement uses TRBV2 and TRBJ1-4; maybe TRBD1 (6 bases). Germline assignment: CDR1 SNHLY and CDR2 FYNNEI. Trimming removed 8 bases at V and 4 bases at J, with 20 bases between. CDR3 length: 16 residues. In DNA form, the CDR3 reads TGTGCCAGCGGAACAGGGTTGGAAGACCATAATGAAAAACTGTTTTTT. It translates to CASGTGLEDHNEKLFF.

This rearrangement joins TRBV19 to TRBJ2-5, with TRBD1 matching 11 bases. This CDR3 has 16 amino acids. Germline V gene sequence: CDR1 LNHDA, CDR2 SQIVND (reference sequence). Germline trimming cut 3 bases from V and 5 bases from J; bases unmatched to any gene: 8. The CDR3 DNA reads TGTGCCAGTAGTATTTCTTGGACAGGGGGCGCCGAGACCCAGTACTTC. This encodes CASSISWTGGAETQYF.

The rearrangement uses TRBV30 and TRBJ1-5, with D perhaps matching TRBD1 (6 bases). Germline V gives CDR1 GTSNPN, CDR2 SVGIG (reference sequence). The CDR3 contains 15 residues. Trimming took off 3 bases at V and 4 bases at J, with 16 bases between the two ends. The CDR3 coding sequence is TGTGCCTGGAGCGCGGTCGGACAGTTAAATCAGCCCCAGCATTTT. It translates to CAWSAVGQLNQPQHF.

V and J are TRBV30 and TRBJ1-2, with a weak D call TRBD1 (5 bases). CDR3 length: 14 amino acids. V lost 0 bases and J 2 bases, leaving 10 bases between the germline ends. Germline assignment: CDR1 GTSNPN and CDR2 SVGIG (reference sequence). CDR3 residues: CAWSVGQGNYGYTF. As DNA, the CDR3 is TGTGCCTGGAGTGTTGGGCAGGGCAACTATGGCTACACCTTC.

This rearrangement joins TRBV5-1 to TRBJ1-1; D remains unclear. Trimming removed 4 bases from V and 4 bases from J, with 11 bases in between. Germline V gives CDR1 SGHRS, CDR2 YFSETQ. This CDR3 comprises 13 residues. CDR3 DNA sequence: TGCGCCAGCAGCCTCGGTACGTCCACTGAAGCTTTCTTT. Residues: CASSLGTSTEAFF.

The chain uses TRBV28 and TRBJ2-1, with D perhaps TRBD2 (6 bases). The CDR3 is 16 residues long. In germline, CDR1 is MDHEN, CDR2 SYDVKM. V shed 5 bases and J shed 0 bases, with 14 bases lying between them. CDR3 sequence: CASSGTSGFSYNEQFF. Here the CDR3 DNA reads TGTGCCAGCAGTGGGACTTCGGGGTTCTCCTACAATGAGCAGTTCTTC.

This chain uses TRBV5-4 with TRBJ2-1; 9 nucleotides align to TRBD2. V shed 2 bases and J 0 bases; nucleotides not matched to a gene: 15. Germline V gene sequence: CDR1 SGHNT, CDR2 YYREEE (reference sequence). CDR3 size: 20 residues. The CDR3 nucleotides are TGTGCCAGCAGCTTAGGGCGGGAGGGCTCACTACGGGTCTCCTACAATGAGCAGTTCTTC. Residues: CASSLGREGSLRVSYNEQFF.

The chain is built from TRBV7-9 and TRBJ2-5; 11 nucleotides agree with TRBD2. CDR3 length: 13 residues. V shed 4 bases, J shed 7 bases, and the junction held 2 bases outside the gene matches. The germline V gene encodes CDR1 SEHNR and CDR2 FQNEAQ (reference sequence). The CDR3 spells CASSYLAGGTQYF. The CDR3 coding sequence is TGTGCCAGCAGCTACCTAGCGGGAGGGACCCAGTACTTC. Full variable domain (rest looked up from reference TRBV7-9 and TRBJ2-5): DTGVSQNPRHKITKRGQNVTFRCDPISEHNRLYWYRQTLGQGPEFLTYFQNEAQLEKSRLLSDRFSAERPKGSFSTLEIQRTEQGDSAMYLCASSYLAGGTQYFGPGTRLLVL.

The chain recombines TRBV6-4 with TRBJ1-5; D uncertain. Germline CDR1 is MRHNA and CDR2 is SNTAGT. V lost 0 bases and J lost 0, with 15 bases in between. This CDR3 spans 18 amino acids. CDR3 in DNA: TGTGCCAGCAGTGACTCGAATAGGCAGGCCGATAGCAATCAGCCCCAGCATTTT. Protein sequence: CASSDSNRQADSNQPQHF.

The gene calls are TRBV7-9 and TRBJ2-7; 8 positions match TRBD1. Per germline, CDR1 SEHNR and CDR2 FQNEAQ (reference sequence). The trim removed 1 base at V and 5 bases at J, leaving 4 bases unmatched. This CDR3 is 14 amino acids long. The DNA of the CDR3 is TGTGCCAGCAGCTTAGTTGGACAGGGCCACGAGCAGTACTTC. Translation: CASSLVGQGHEQYF. Full variable domain (missing parts from reference TRBV7-9 and TRBJ2-7): DTGVSQNPRHKITKRGQNVTFRCDPISEHNRLYWYRQTLGQGPEFLTYFQNEAQLEKSRLLSDRFSAERPKGSFSTLEIQRTEQGDSAMYLCASSLVGQGHEQYFGPGTRLTVT.

V and J are TRBV5-8 and TRBJ2-4; perhaps TRBD2 as D (5 bases). In germline, CDR1 is SGHTS, CDR2 YDEGEE. V lost 2 bases to trimming and J lost 2 bases, with 8 bases between them. The CDR3 is 14 residues long. The CDR3 reads CASSFEGPKNIQYF. Written as DNA, the CDR3 is TGTGCCAGCAGCTTTGAGGGTCCCAAAAACATTCAGTACTTC.

The V and J genes are TRBV4-2 and TRBJ2-1; TRBD1 aligns across 10 bases. The CDR3 is made up of 17 amino acids. The V gene's germline CDR1 is LGHNA and CDR2 YNFKEQ. J lost 6 bases, V lost 4 bases, and 12 bases had no gene match. The chain's CDR3 is CASSPGTGDNYFNEQFF. CDR3 sequence (DNA): TGTGCCAGCAGCCCTGGGACAGGGGACAATTATTTCAATGAGCAGTTCTTC.

The sample holds one count of this clone. The chain carries TRBV7-9 and TRBJ2-2; TRBD2 agrees at 9 bases. This CDR3 comprises 15 residues. Unmatched junction bases numbered 1, after V lost 5 bases and J lost 0 bases. CDR1 is SEHNR and CDR2 is FQNEAQ in the germline V gene (reference sequence). CDR3 amino acids: CASSRTSANTGELFF. The DNA for the CDR3 is TGTGCCAGCAGCAGGACTAGCGCGAACACCGGGGAGCTGTTTTTT.

The rearrangement links TRBV19 to TRBJ1-1; D may be TRBD1 (5 bases). Trimming stripped 1 base from V and 1 base from J, with 10 bases between. Germline lookup yields CDR1 LNHDA and CDR2 SQIVND (reference sequence). The CDR3 covers 15 residues. In DNA form, the CDR3 reads TGTGCCAGTAGTATAGCCGCGGGACGGAACACTGAAGCTTTCTTT. Residues: CASSIAAGRNTEAFF. Supplemented by reference TRBV19 and TRBJ1-1, the full variable domain reads DGGITQSPKYLFRKEGQNVTLSCEQNLNHDAMYWYRQDPGQGLRLIYYSQIVNDFQKGDIAEGYSVSREKKESFPLTVTSAQKNPTAFYLCASSIAAGRNTEAFFGQGTRLTVV.

This clone was detected once. The rearrangement uses TRBV28 and TRBJ2-3, with TRBD1 identical over 7 bases. Looked up from germline, CDR1 is MDHEN and CDR2 is SYDVKM. This CDR3 comprises 15 residues. Unmatched junction bases numbered 7, after V lost 5 bases and J lost 2 bases. CDR3 in amino acids: CASSPPDRDTDTQYF. The CDR3 DNA is TGTGCCAGCAGTCCTCCCGACAGGGACACAGATACGCAGTATTTT.

This chain uses TRBV5-6 with TRBJ1-6; D call uncertain. This CDR3 region has 14 residues. The germline V gene encodes CDR1 SGHDT and CDR2 YYEEEE. V was pared by 1 base and J by 10 bases, with 12 bases between. The CDR3 reads CASSLPREGSPLHF. The CDR3 coding sequence is TGTGCCAGCAGCTTGCCAAGGGAGGGATCACCCCTCCACTTT.

The chain is built from TRBV7-8 and TRBJ2-7; 14 nucleotides match TRBD2. V lost 7 bases, J lost 7 bases, and 24 bases stayed unmatched. CDR3 length: 20 residues. The germline gives CDR1 SGHVS, CDR2 FQNEAQ. CDR3 loop: CASTPFPGTSGRTPPGEQYF. The CDR3 region has the DNA TGTGCCAGCACTCCGTTTCCCGGGACTAGCGGGAGAACCCCCCCGGGAGAGCAGTACTTC.

This clone turned up a few times. The V gene is TRBV4-1, the J gene TRBJ1-4, with TRBD1 identical over 8 bases. Losses at the gene ends were 7 bases for V and 5 bases for J; bases not matched to a gene: 6. CDR1 and CDR2 from the germline V gene are MGHRA and YSYEKL. The CDR3 loop spans 14 amino acids. CDR3 nucleotide sequence: TGCGCCAGCAACTGGGACAGGAAAAATGAAAAACTGTTTTTT. Translating gives CASNWDRKNEKLFF.

The rearrangement links TRBV2 to TRBJ2-4, with D uncertain. The V end lost 2 bases, the J end lost 0 bases, and 14 bases lay between the germline ends. Germline-derived CDR1 and CDR2 are SNHLY and FYNNEI. This CDR3 spans 17 amino acids. CDR3: CASSEYSRFLAKNIQYF. The CDR3 DNA reads as TGTGCCAGCAGTGAATATTCGCGCTTCTTAGCCAAAAACATTCAGTACTTC.

The genes are TRBV19 and TRBJ1-6, with 7 bases matching TRBD1. The CDR3 sequence is 17 residues long. Trimming removed 1 base from V and 10 bases from J; junction bases left unmatched: 13. Germline CDR1 and CDR2: LNHDA and SQIVND (reference sequence). The CDR3 loop reads CASSIVPTGTADSPLHF. The CDR3 DNA sequence: TGTGCCAGTAGTATAGTTCCGACCGGGACAGCCGACTCACCCCTCCACTTT.

V gene TRBV7-2 combines with J gene TRBJ1-1; D perhaps matches TRBD1 (6 bases). The V gene lost 5 bases and the J gene lost 1 base, with 14 bases spanning the gap. Looked up from germline, CDR1 is SGHTA and CDR2 is FQGNSA. The CDR3 loop spans 15 amino acids. The CDR3: CASSPRGHQNTEAFF. The CDR3 region has the DNA TGTGCCAGCAGCCCCAGGGGACATCAGAACACTGAAGCTTTCTTT.

The chain recombines TRBV7-9 with TRBJ2-7, with 7 bases matching TRBD2. The ends lost 1 base at V and 4 bases at J; junction bases unmatched: 10. The CDR3 consists of 16 residues. Germline V gene lookup returns CDR1 SEHNR and CDR2 FQNEAQ (reference sequence). CDR3 nucleotides: TGTGCCAGCAGCTTAGGGCGCGGGAGATGGATTTACGAGCAGTACTTC. Its translation: CASSLGRGRWIYEQYF.

This clone was counted a few times. J is TRBJ1-2 and V is TRBV19; 9 positions match TRBD1. The germline gives CDR1 LNHDA, CDR2 SQIVND (reference sequence). V shed 5 bases and J 4 bases; nucleotides not matched to a gene: 8. The CDR3 totals 15 residues. The CDR3 DNA follows: TGTGCCAGTAGTCGAGGGGGACAGGGAAGCTATGGCTACACCTTC. Amino acid sequence: CASSRGGQGSYGYTF.

The rearrangement uses TRBV27 and TRBJ2-3; 7 bases align to TRBD2. The junction had 9 bases not matched to a gene; V was cut back by 2 bases and J by 1 base. The germline V gene has CDR1 MNHEY and CDR2 SMNVEV (reference sequence). This CDR3 has 17 residues. CDR3 nucleotides: TGTGCCAGCAGTTTAAAGGTGGGAGGGCCGGGCACAGATACGCAGTATTTT. Its translation is CASSLKVGGPGTDTQYF.